These 30 T cell receptor beta chains came from one sample sequenced in a study of shared clonotypes between healthy human individuals. Only in-frame clones appear in the TCRdb table, and some are missing; sequencing was by immunoSEQ multiplex PCR. The table has about 610,000 clones, approximately 97% seen once. The sample consisted of naive CD4+ T cells sorted from blood. Subset in this sample: CD45RA+ positively selected. The source of these receptors is a woman between 25 and 40 years old in good health.

V and J are TRBV5-4 and TRBJ2-3; TRBD1 is a possible D gene (6 bases). The V and J ends lost 3 bases and 4 bases respectively, with 9 bases between them. The CDR3 is 13 amino acids. In germline, CDR1 is SGHNT, CDR2 YYREEE (reference sequence). The CDR3 here is CASSSQGPDTQYF. CDR3 DNA: TGTGCCAGCAGCTCACAGGGACCAGATACGCAGTATTTT.

Written as DNA, the CDR3 is TGTGCCAGCAGCTCACAGGGGAGGTTGAACACAGATACGCAGTATTTT. The encoded protein is CASSSQGRLNTDTQYF. The chain combines TRBV7-9 with TRBJ2-3; weak D call: TRBD1 (7 bases). There are 16 residues in the CDR3. V lost 4 bases, J lost 2 bases, and 16 bases lay in between. The germline V gene encodes CDR1 SEHNR and CDR2 FQNEAQ (reference sequence).

V usage is TRBV6-5 and J usage is TRBJ1-3; no clear D. V gave up 6 bases and J gave up 1 base, with 4 bases separating them. This CDR3 spans 12 amino acids. Looked up from germline, CDR1 is MNHEY and CDR2 is SVGAGI. CDR3 amino acids: CASSVSGNTIYF. The CDR3 DNA is TGTGCCAGCAGCGTTTCTGGAAACACCATATATTTT.

This clone was counted once. The chain uses TRBV28 and TRBJ1-3; D gene ambiguous. The CDR3 is made up of 13 amino acids. V lost 8 bases and J 0 bases, leaving 8 bases between the germline ends. Germline-derived CDR1 and CDR2 are MDHEN and SYDVKM. The DNA of the CDR3 is TGTGCCAGCGGGCCGCACTCTGGAAACACCATATATTTT. It encodes CASGPHSGNTIYF.

The gene calls are TRBV5-4 and TRBJ2-2; 7 bases line up with TRBD1. This CDR3 has 15 amino acids. The V gene's germline CDR1 is SGHNT and CDR2 YYREEE (reference sequence). J lost 0 bases, V lost 4 bases, and 3 bases had no gene match. The CDR3 DNA is TGTGCCAGCAGCCCCGGACAGGCGAACACCGGGGAGCTGTTTTTT. Translation: CASSPGQANTGELFF.

The V and J genes are TRBV28 and TRBJ2-5; 10 bases are shared with TRBD1. The V gene's germline CDR1 is MDHEN and CDR2 SYDVKM. J lost 5 bases, V lost 5 bases, and 5 bases had no gene match. There are 14 residues in the CDR3. In DNA form, the CDR3 reads TGTGCCAGCAGTGGGGACAGGGGAGGGGAGACCCAGTACTTC. This gives the protein CASSGDRGGETQYF.

The CDR3 loop is CASSPGPFLYEQYF. CDR3 nucleotide sequence: TGTGCCAGCAGCCCTGGACCTTTCCTTTACGAGCAGTACTTC. The chain has TRBV7-7 and TRBJ2-7; D gene uncertain. The CDR3 contains 14 residues. Germline V lookup: CDR1 SSHAT, CDR2 FNYEAQ (reference sequence). Trimming cost V 5 bases and J 4 bases, with 15 bases left between them.

The chain carries TRBV11-3 and TRBJ2-1; D might be TRBD1 or TRBD2, each matching 5 bases. V was clipped by 5 bases and J by 5 bases, with 16 bases between them. The CDR3 length is 15 residues. CDR1 SGHNT and CDR2 YENEEA come from the germline V gene. CDR3 in DNA: TGTGCCAGCAGCCCTCCCGGGACCTTACACAATGAGCAGTTCTTC. It yields the protein CASSPPGTLHNEQFF.

The chain employs TRBV9 and TRBJ1-2; possibly TRBD1 for D (5 bases). Trimming took off 4 bases at V and 6 bases at J, with 19 bases between the two ends. Germline V lookup: CDR1 SGDLS, CDR2 YYNGEE. The CDR3 is made up of 15 amino acids. The CDR3 protein is CASSFSEWGGNGYTF. The CDR3 DNA sequence: TGTGCCAGCAGCTTCTCAGAGTGGGGGGGAAATGGCTACACCTTC. Full variable domain (outside the CDR3, taken from reference TRBV9 and TRBJ1-2): DSGVTQTPKHLITATGQRVTLRCSPRSGDLSVYWYQQSLDQGLQFLIQYYNGEERAKGNILERFSAQQFPDLHSELNLSSLELGDSALYFCASSFSEWGGNGYTFGSGTRLTVV.

The chain is built from TRBV7-2 and TRBJ2-2, with D hard to call. The germline V gene encodes CDR1 SGHTA and CDR2 FQGNSA. The CDR3 is 12 amino acids. V lost 5 bases to trimming and J lost 2 bases, with 3 bases between them. DNA for the CDR3: TGTGCCAGCAGCGCAAACACCGGGGAGCTGTTTTTT. Translating it yields CASSANTGELFF.

This chain connects TRBV28 to TRBJ2-7, with D hard to call. CDR3 length: 13 residues. The V and J ends lost 2 bases and 3 bases respectively, with 8 bases between them. Germline V gene lookup returns CDR1 MDHEN and CDR2 SYDVKM. The CDR3 reads CASSLDTIYEQYF. CDR3 coding DNA: TGTGCCAGCAGTTTAGACACCATCTACGAGCAGTACTTC.

This chain links TRBV19 with TRBJ1-5; D is possibly TRBD1 (5 bases). V gave up 5 bases and J gave up 2 bases, with 10 bases separating them. CDR3 size: 14 residues. Germline values: CDR1 LNHDA, CDR2 SQIVND (reference sequence). CDR3 coding DNA: TGTGCCAGTAGTCCATCACAGGGCAATCAGCCCCAGCATTTT. Its protein is CASSPSQGNQPQHF.

CDR3 DNA sequence: TGTGCCAGCAGTGAAGCGCTAGGGCAACCAGGGTCCCAGTACTTC. Its translation: CASSEALGQPGSQYF. The chain is built from TRBV2 and TRBJ2-5, with D perhaps TRBD1 (5 bases). Germline CDR1 reads SNHLY; CDR2 reads FYNNEI. Trimming removed 0 bases at V and 9 bases at J, with 17 bases between. The CDR3 consists of 15 residues.

The V and J genes are TRBV5-6 and TRBJ1-2, with 9 bases aligning to TRBD1. V gave up 5 bases and J gave up 0 bases; unmatched junction bases: 14. The CDR3 is made up of 18 amino acids. The germline V gene has CDR1 SGHDT and CDR2 YYEEEE. In DNA form, the CDR3 reads TGTGCCAGCAGGAAAATGAGGGACAGGGAAACGGCTAACTATGGCTACACCTTC. Protein: CASRKMRDRETANYGYTF.

The sample holds one count of this clone. The rearrangement links TRBV5-4 to TRBJ1-3; D uncertain. With 7 bases removed from V and 5 bases from J, the gap between germline ends came to 13 bases. The CDR3 contains 13 residues. Germline V lookup: CDR1 SGHNT, CDR2 YYREEE (reference sequence). The CDR3 DNA reads TGTGCCAGCTCCGGGATTGGTAGAAACACCATATATTTT. Translated, it gives CASSGIGRNTIYF.

The V gene is TRBV28, the J gene TRBJ2-7; TRBD1 matches 12 bases. The CDR3 contains 15 residues. The trim removed 6 bases at V and 5 bases at J, leaving 8 bases unmatched. The germline gives CDR1 MDHEN, CDR2 SYDVKM. CDR3 sequence: CASSPGTGGLDEQYF. The CDR3 nucleotides are TGTGCCAGCAGCCCGGGGACAGGGGGCCTGGACGAGCAGTACTTC.

The chain links TRBV28 to TRBJ2-2; 9 nucleotides align to TRBD2. There are 14 residues in the CDR3. Trimming at V came to 7 bases and at J to 4 bases, leaving 4 bases not matched to a gene. The germline gives CDR1 MDHEN, CDR2 SYDVKM. The chain's CDR3 is CASIETSGTGELFF. The CDR3 nucleotides read TGTGCCAGCATCGAGACTAGCGGCACCGGGGAGCTGTTTTTT.

The chain uses TRBV11-3 and TRBJ2-7, with 10 bases aligning to TRBD1. The CDR3 consists of 16 residues. V gave up 1 base and J gave up 3 bases; unmatched junction bases: 6. Per the germline V gene, CDR1 is SGHNT and CDR2 is YENEEA. The CDR3 is CASSLGSGTGVYEQYF. The DNA for the CDR3 is TGTGCCAGCAGCTTAGGATCCGGGACAGGGGTCTACGAGCAGTACTTC.

The chain is built from TRBV28 and TRBJ1-4; D gene ambiguous. V was clipped by 5 bases and J by 7 bases, with 20 bases between them. The length of the CDR3 is 16 residues. Germline V CDR1 and CDR2: MDHEN, SYDVKM. CDR3 sequence: CASSADPKVSGEKLFF. DNA for the CDR3: TGTGCCAGCAGTGCGGATCCTAAGGTCTCCGGTGAAAAACTGTTTTTT.

This chain connects TRBV19 to TRBJ1-5; a possible D gene is TRBD1 (5 bases). CDR1 and CDR2 from the germline V gene are LNHDA and SQIVND (reference sequence). Trimming removed 4 bases at V and 0 bases at J, with 13 bases between. This CDR3 region has 16 residues. The CDR3 DNA reads TGTGCCAGTAGTACGATCCAGGGATATAGCAATCAGCCCCAGCATTTT. Its translation: CASSTIQGYSNQPQHF.

V gene TRBV7-9 combines with J gene TRBJ2-1; TRBD2 matches 9 bases. The CDR3 length is 15 residues. The ends lost 5 bases at V and 2 bases at J; junction bases unmatched: 4. Germline CDR1 SEHNR, CDR2 FQNEAQ (reference sequence). As DNA, the CDR3 is TGTGCCAGCAGCGGGGCGGGAGGGCCCTACAATGAGCAGTTCTTC. The encoded protein is CASSGAGGPYNEQFF.

Worth noting for this clone: The same CDR3 can be traced to other DNA sequences in this sample. The genes are TRBV6-5 and TRBJ2-1, with 12 bases identical to TRBD2. Germline loops: CDR1 MNHEY, CDR2 SVGAGI. The V and J ends lost 6 bases and 3 bases, in that order; junction bases with no gene match: 0. The CDR3 totals 14 residues. The CDR3 DNA is TGTGCCAGCAGACTAGCGGGAGGCTACAATGAGCAGTTCTTC. Amino acid sequence: CASRLAGGYNEQFF.

V usage is TRBV5-1 and J usage is TRBJ2-5, with a weak D call TRBD1 (6 bases). Gene TRBJ2-7 matches the end of the DNA better, so the J call may be wrong. The CDR3 totals 14 residues. Germline CDR1 is SGHRS and CDR2 is YFSETQ. CDR3 in DNA: TGCGCCAGCAGCCCAGGGGACACCCTATACGAGCAGTACTTC. This gives the protein CASSPGDTLYEQYF.

J is TRBJ1-6 and V is TRBV5-8, with D perhaps TRBD1 (6 bases). The CDR3 has 15 amino acids. Per the germline V gene, CDR1 is SGHTS and CDR2 is YDEGEE. Trimming removed 2 bases from V and 10 bases from J, with 16 bases in between. CDR3 amino acids: CASSFGHRGRSPLHF. For the CDR3, the DNA is TGTGCCAGCAGCTTTGGCCACCGGGGGCGGTCACCCCTCCACTTT.

V gene TRBV20-1 combines with J gene TRBJ2-2; D remains unclear. CDR1 and CDR2 (germline): DFQATT, SNEGSKA (reference sequence). The CDR3 consists of 11 residues. CDR3 sequence: CGFWATGELFF. CDR3 DNA sequence: TGCGGTTTTTGGGCCACCGGGGAGCTGTTTTTT.

The chain links TRBV4-1 to TRBJ2-5; D may be TRBD1 or TRBD2 (6 bases each). CDR1 is MGHRA and CDR2 is YSYEKL in the germline V gene. The CDR3 runs 16 residues. Deletions cut 1 base from V and 5 bases from J, with 17 bases between. CDR3 nucleotide sequence: TGCGCCAGCAGCCAAGCGGGGGCGGCCGTTTCTGAGACCCAGTACTTC. Translating gives CASSQAGAAVSETQYF.

The rearrangement links TRBV5-8 to TRBJ1-2; D possibly corresponds to TRBD1 (5 bases). CDR3 length: 16 amino acids. CDR1 is SGHTS, CDR2 YDEGEE, per germline. Trimming pared 3 bases from V and 4 bases from J, leaving 19 bases between. CDR3 region: CASSWMGGDWSYGYTF. CDR3 nucleotides: TGTGCCAGCAGCTGGATGGGGGGGGACTGGAGCTATGGCTACACCTTC.

The chain recombines TRBV7-2 with TRBJ1-2, with 7 positions matching TRBD1. V lost 1 base, J lost 2 bases, and 7 bases stayed unmatched. CDR1 SGHTA and CDR2 FQGNSA come from the germline V gene. This CDR3 has 16 residues. CDR3 in DNA: TGTGCCAGCAGCTTAGGCCTGACAGGGTTCAACTATGGCTACACCTTC. As protein: CASSLGLTGFNYGYTF.

In this sample, this clone turned up once. The genes are TRBV21-1 and TRBJ2-5; the table's D call, TRBD2, has no DNA check behind it. TRBV21-1 is a recognized pseudogene. The CDR3 totals 14 residues. The CDR3 bases are TGTGCCAGCAGCAACACGGCGGGAAAAGGGACCCAGTACTTC. As protein: CASSNTAGKGTQYF.

This clone was detected only once. The chain combines TRBV11-2 with TRBJ1-3; D ambiguous. The CDR3 spans 14 residues. Trimming left V 5 bases short and J 0 bases short, with 8 bases between. CDR1 and CDR2 from the germline V gene are SGHAT and FQNNGV. The CDR3 loop is CASSPQYSGNTIYF. The CDR3 DNA is TGTGCCAGCAGCCCACAGTACTCTGGAAACACCATATATTTT.